This T cell receptor (beta chain) was identified in a study of OX40 agonist ivuxolimab in advanced cancers. As for the study more broadly: Ivuxolimab was an agonistic, fully human IgG2 monoclonal antibody directed against OX40 (CD134), a costimulatory receptor. A male proportion of 75% to 85% and a mean age of roughly 55 years, ranging from roughly 20 to 80, were recorded for the dose-escalation cohort. Intravenous ivuxolimab was administered to patients every 2 weeks at six dose levels: 0.01, 0.1, 0.3, 1.5, 3 and 10 mg/kg. Among the approximately 50 dose-escalation patients, around 19 had hepatocellular carcinoma, roughly 15 melanoma, 9 renal cell carcinoma and 9 head and neck cancer. Prior anti-PD-1, anti-PD-L1 or anti-CTLA-4 therapy was permitted, and checkpoint inhibitors had been received by around 40% of dose-escalation patients. The point of sequencing TCRbeta in the periphery was to test whether ivuxolimab changed TCR sequence diversity and drove clonal T-cell expansion. Three dose-escalation patients achieved partial responses, one with hepatocellular carcinoma and two with cutaneous melanoma. The paper describes the monotherapy dose-escalation part (N of about 57 patients) of the phase I trial of ivuxolimab.

The trial excluded patients who had a history of autoimmune disease or were on systemic immunosuppression. Peripheral blood for TCR sequencing was collected from all dose cohorts at baseline, on cycle 4 day 1, and on cycle 7 day 1. Samples came from an open-label, multicenter, first-in-human phase I dose-escalation trial of ivuxolimab. Adults with locally advanced or metastatic melanoma, renal cell carcinoma, hepatocellular carcinoma or head and neck squamous cell carcinoma were enrolled in the trial. CD4+ and CD8+ T cells were sorted separately from peripheral blood before TCR sequencing. For sequencing of the TCRbeta CDR3 region, genomic DNA was extracted from the sorted cells. The immunoSEQ Assay was used for sequencing of TCRbeta CDR3 regions. Drawn from immuneACCESS, this table holds only the in-frame rearrangements with V and J called that TCRdb kept. Clones are partly lost; checked studies trace under half to an unresolved V gene and leave the rest unexplained. The sample table lists about 48,000 clones, around 90% of them with a count of one. The ten largest account for 6% to 8% of the sample.

The investigation overall reported the following: Clonal expansion of both CD4+ and CD8+ blood T cells was observed from baseline to week 6 at doses 0.1 to 3.0 mg/kg. Low levels of normalized T-cell clonal expansion were also seen in some patients who did not respond. In the 0.1-3.0 mg/kg groups, partial responders had among the lowest normalized peripheral clonal expansion, particularly in CD8+ T cells. On average, CD8+ T cells showed more expanded clones than CD4+ T cells after ivuxolimab. Antigen specificity was not determined for the clonally expanded peripheral T cells.

Including the terminal cysteine and phenylalanine, the CDR3 comprises 14 residues. Only the CDR3 portion is preserved as DNA: 42 bases, with reading frame beginning at the first base. From V the trimming removes 5 bases and from J it removes 7 bases, while the gene matches leave 7 bases of the junction unaccounted for. The germline V gene (reference sequence) supplies CDR1 PRHDT and CDR2 FYEKMQ. Comments on this clone: Its antigen target is currently unknown. Nothing much larger sits one base from this clone, and base qualities are not available.

This material consisted of CD4+ or CD8+ T cells sorted from blood, taken in a trial of the OX40 agonist ivuxolimab. The rearranged chain carries TRBV13 and TRBJ2-1; TRBD2 agrees with 8 junctional bases. The source is an adult with an advanced solid tumor such as melanoma, head and neck, liver or kidney cancer. The DNA is as follows: TGTGCCAGCAGCATCAACGGGGGGGAGAATGAGCAGTTCTTC. The resulting protein is CASSINGGENEQFF.